The 3 T cell receptor beta chains given below trace back to one sample, sequenced in a study of cytomegalovirus exposure and HLA in healthy donors. Assay: immunoSEQ multiplex PCR; the TCRdb copy retains only in-frame clones and omits some. Among more than 300,000 clones listed, roughly 85% were seen once. The sequenced sample consisted of PBMCs. The source is a woman aged 18-30 years in good health and CMV-seronegative.

This clone was detected only once. The CDR3 loop reads CASSDPRESGNTIYF. The CDR3 coding sequence is TGTGCCAGCAGTGATCCCCGGGAGTCTGGAAACACCATATATTTT. This chain uses TRBV25-1 with TRBJ1-3; D unclear. V lost 3 bases, J lost 1 base, and 10 bases lay in between. CDR1 and CDR2 from the germline V gene are MGHDK and SYGVNS. CDR3 length: 15 amino acids. The whole variable domain, filled in from reference TRBV25-1 and TRBJ1-3, reads EADIYQTPRYLVIGTGKKITLECSQTMGHDKMYWYQQDPGMELHLIHYSYGVNSTEKGDLSSESTVSRIRTEHFPLTLESARPSHTSQYLCASSDPRESGNTIYFGEGSWLTVV.

The chain uses TRBV7-6 and TRBJ2-7; D unclear. V lost 2 bases to trimming and J lost 0 bases, with 8 bases between them. Germline V gene lookup returns CDR1 SGHVS and CDR2 FNYEAQ. The CDR3 spans 14 residues. The CDR3 sequence is CASSLTVSSYEQYF. The CDR3 nucleotides are TGTGCCAGCAGCTTAACAGTGAGCTCCTACGAGCAGTACTTC.

The chain employs TRBV4-1 and TRBJ1-1; 8 bases fit TRBD1. CDR1 and CDR2 (germline): MGHRA, YSYEKL. The CDR3 runs 15 residues. The trim removed 3 bases at V and 4 bases at J, leaving 7 bases unmatched. CDR3: CASSHPAGGSTEAFF. The DNA for the CDR3 is TGCGCCAGCAGCCATCCCGCAGGGGGCAGCACTGAAGCTTTCTTT.